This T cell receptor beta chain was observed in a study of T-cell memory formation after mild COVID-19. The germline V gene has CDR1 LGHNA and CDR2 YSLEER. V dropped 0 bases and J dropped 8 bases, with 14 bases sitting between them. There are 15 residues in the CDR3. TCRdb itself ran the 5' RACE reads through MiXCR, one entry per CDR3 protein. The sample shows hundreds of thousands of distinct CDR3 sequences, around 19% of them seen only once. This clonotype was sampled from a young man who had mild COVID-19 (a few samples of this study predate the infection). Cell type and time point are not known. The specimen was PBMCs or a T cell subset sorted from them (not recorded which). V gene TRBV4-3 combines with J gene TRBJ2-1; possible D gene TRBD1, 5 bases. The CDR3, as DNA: TGCGCCAGCAGCCAAGAAGTCTCAGGGTACTATGAGCAGTTCTTC. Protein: CASSQEVSGYYEQFF.